This T cell receptor beta chain was profiled in a study of cytomegalovirus exposure and HLA in healthy donors. Study-level points and caveats: CMV antigen specificity of a few CMV-associated chains was confirmed in vitro.

The CDR3 sequence is 12 residues long. Trimming removed 4 bases from V and 5 bases from J; junction bases left unmatched: 2. The germline gives CDR1 SGHKS, CDR2 YYEKEE (reference sequence). Of note for this clone: Its antigen remains unidentified.

Libraries were prepared by immunoSEQ multiplex PCR; TCRdb keeps only in-frame clonotypes and omits some of them. The data contain 65,000 to 70,000 clones, about 90% of them seen just once; the ten biggest clones take up around 3%. Input material: PBMCs. This clonotype was sampled from a young man in good health and CMV-seronegative. This rearrangement joins TRBV5-5 to TRBJ2-7; 8 bases agree with TRBD1. The CDR3 is CASSETGDEQYF. The CDR3 region has the DNA TGTGCCAGCAGCGAGACAGGGGACGAGCAGTACTTC.